The 18 T cell receptor beta chains given below trace back to one sample, sequenced in a study of blood T cell repertoires in COVID-19. Data came from immunoSEQ multiplex PCR; TCRdb stores just in-frame clones and leaves some out. The sample shows about 140,000 clones, more than 60% of them seen only once. Sequencing was performed on peripheral blood. The receptors were gathered from a woman between 50 and 59 years old with active or convalescent COVID-19.

The CDR3 bases are TGTGCCAGTAGTATAGACAGGGTTGGCGGTTCACCCCTCCACTTT. Encoded protein: CASSIDRVGGSPLHF. The chain is built from TRBV19 and TRBJ1-6; tentative D call: TRBD1 (5 bases). The CDR3 length is 15 residues. V was pared by 0 bases and J by 9 bases, with 12 bases between. The germline V gene encodes CDR1 LNHDA and CDR2 SQIVND (reference sequence).

In this sample, this clone turned up a few times. The chain is built from TRBV10-3 and TRBJ2-1; D is perhaps TRBD2 (5 bases). Germline assignment: CDR1 ENHRY and CDR2 SYGVKD. Deletions cut 2 bases from V and 10 bases from J, with 9 bases between. This CDR3 has 12 residues. The CDR3 protein is CAISEGDYEQFF. DNA for the CDR3: TGTGCCATCAGTGAGGGTGACTACGAGCAGTTCTTC.

CDR3 residues: CASRGLAGGGEQFF. The CDR3 region has the DNA TGCGCCAGCAGGGGACTAGCGGGGGGAGGTGAGCAGTTCTTC. The chain is built from TRBV5-1 and TRBJ2-1; 15 bases match TRBD2. Germline loops: CDR1 SGHRS, CDR2 YFSETQ. This CDR3 has 14 residues. V shed 5 bases, J shed 9 bases, and the junction held 3 bases outside the gene matches.

This clone was seen only a few times. The chain employs TRBV5-4 and TRBJ2-1; 13 nucleotides match TRBD2. CDR1 is SGHNT and CDR2 is YYREEE in the germline V gene (reference sequence). V was pared by 4 bases and J by 6 bases, with 10 bases of the junction left unmatched. The length of the CDR3 is 17 residues. In nucleotides, the CDR3 is TGTGCCAGCAGCCCCAGACTAGCGGGGGGCCGGTCCAATGAGCAGTTCTTC. It translates to CASSPRLAGGRSNEQFF.

The chain couples TRBV11-2 to TRBJ2-3; possibly TRBD1 for D (6 bases). Trimming removed 2 bases at V and 4 bases at J, with 10 bases between. Germline CDR1 is SGHAT and CDR2 is FQNNGV. The CDR3 spans 14 residues. In DNA, the CDR3 is TGTGCCAGCAGCTTAAGCAGGGGCGCAGATACGCAGTATTTT. Residues: CASSLSRGADTQYF.

The V call is TRBV28, the J call TRBJ2-7, with 8 bases fitting TRBD2. V dropped 8 bases and J dropped 7; count of bases not matched to a gene: 10. Germline V gives CDR1 MDHEN, CDR2 SYDVKM. There are 13 residues in the CDR3. CDR3 DNA: TGTGCCAGCCGGTTTCTAGCGGGCAGGGAGCAGTACTTC. Its protein product is CASRFLAGREQYF.

The rearrangement uses TRBV29-1 and TRBJ2-5, with 8 bases lining up with TRBD1. CDR3 size: 13 residues. With V trimmed by 4 bases and J by 4 bases, 5 bases remained unmatched. CDR1 is SQVTM and CDR2 is ANQGSEA in the germline V gene. The CDR3 DNA sequence: TGCAGCGTTGCCTCAGGGGGCGGAGAGACCCAGTACTTC. Translated, it gives CSVASGGGETQYF.

The J gene is TRBJ1-1, the V gene TRBV19; D possibly corresponds to TRBD1 (5 bases). The CDR3 spans 17 residues. Trimming took off 5 bases at V and 11 bases at J, with 30 bases between the two ends. Germline-derived CDR1 and CDR2 are LNHDA and SQIVND (reference sequence). The DNA of the CDR3 is TGTGCCAGTAGTGTGGGGCCGGGAGGCATACACACGCAGAAGGCTTTCTTT. Translated, it gives CASSVGPGGIHTQKAFF.

This clone was observed a few times. As DNA, the CDR3 is TGTGCCAGCAGCCAAGACCCCCAGACTATCTATGGCTACACCTTC. Translation: CASSQDPQTIYGYTF. The rearrangement joins TRBV3-1 (or the pseudogene TRBV3-2) to TRBJ1-2; D gene unclear. The CDR3 totals 15 residues. Per germline, CDR1 LGHDT and CDR2 YNNKEL (reference sequence). V gave up 0 bases and J gave up 4 bases, with 12 bases separating them.

The rearrangement joins TRBV9 to TRBJ2-1; 7 nucleotides match TRBD2. CDR1 and CDR2 (germline): SGDLS, YYNGEE. This CDR3 spans 17 amino acids. With V trimmed by 4 bases and J by 0 bases, 10 bases remained unmatched. CDR3 amino acids: CASSPRPTSVSYNEQFF. The CDR3 DNA reads as TGTGCCAGCAGCCCTCGTCCAACTAGCGTCTCCTACAATGAGCAGTTCTTC. Using reference TRBV9 and TRBJ2-1 for the parts outside the CDR3, the full variable domain is DSGVTQTPKHLITATGQRVTLRCSPRSGDLSVYWYQQSLDQGLQFLIQYYNGEERAKGNILERFSAQQFPDLHSELNLSSLELGDSALYFCASSPRPTSVSYNEQFFGPGTRLTVL.

The chain has TRBV4-3 and TRBJ2-1; D gene ambiguous. CDR3 length: 15 amino acids. The V gene's germline CDR1 is LGHNA and CDR2 YSLEER. V was clipped by 0 bases and J by 0 bases, with 6 bases between them. The CDR3 region is CASSQDGTSYNEQFF. The CDR3, as DNA: TGCGCCAGCAGCCAAGATGGCACCTCCTACAATGAGCAGTTCTTC.

This clone came up a few times. The J gene is TRBJ2-7, the V gene TRBV7-2, with D unclear. Trimming shortened V by 2 bases and J by 6 bases, and 8 bases separated the two germline ends. The CDR3 length is 12 residues. CDR1 and CDR2 (germline): SGHTA, FQGNSA. As DNA, the CDR3 is TGTGCCAGCAGCTTATTTCTCAGCGAGCAGTACTTC. It specifies CASSLFLSEQYF.

The V gene is TRBV27, the J gene TRBJ2-1, with D possibly matching TRBD2 (6 bases). Trimming left V 1 base short and J 9 bases short, with 16 bases between. The CDR3 contains 15 residues. The germline CDR1 and CDR2 sequences are MNHEY and SMNVEV (reference sequence). The chain's CDR3 is CASSLLVGGTGEQFF. The CDR3 DNA follows: TGTGCCAGCAGTTTATTGGTGGGCGGGACGGGTGAGCAGTTCTTC.

The J gene is TRBJ1-1, the V gene TRBV2, with TRBD1 matching 11 bases. The CDR3 loop spans 13 amino acids. Germline V gene data show CDR1 as SNHLY and CDR2 as FYNNEI. The V gene end was trimmed by 6 bases and the J gene end by 5 bases; junction bases not matched to a gene: 2. The CDR3 here is CASRRDRGTEAFF. CDR3 nucleotides: TGTGCCAGCAGGAGGGACAGGGGGACTGAAGCTTTCTTT.

The chain joins TRBV7-9 to TRBJ1-4, with 9 bases identical to TRBD1. The CDR3 covers 14 residues. Germline V gene sequence: CDR1 SEHNR, CDR2 FQNEAQ (reference sequence). The V and J ends lost 5 bases and 5 bases, in that order; junction bases with no gene match: 3. The CDR3 DNA reads TGTGCCAGCAGCACAGGGGGCACGAATGAAAAACTGTTTTTT. The encoded protein is CASSTGGTNEKLFF.

This clone was observed a few times. The rearrangement links TRBV19 to TRBJ1-5, with TRBD1 as a possible D gene (5 bases). The CDR3 is 14 amino acids. Germline CDR1 reads LNHDA; CDR2 reads SQIVND (reference sequence). V lost 3 bases and J 7 bases, leaving 13 bases between the germline ends. CDR3 sequence: CASSIGQGNQPQHF. The CDR3, as DNA: TGTGCCAGTAGTATTGGTCAGGGTAACCAGCCCCAGCATTTT.

This clone was counted a few times. This chain connects TRBV7-6 to TRBJ2-7, with TRBD1 identical over 8 bases. The V and J ends lost 1 base and 2 bases, in that order; junction bases with no gene match: 4. The CDR3 spans 15 residues. Germline lookup yields CDR1 SGHVS and CDR2 FNYEAQ. CDR3 DNA sequence: TGTGCCAGCAGCTTAGGGACAGGGTTCCCCTACGAGCAGTACTTC. It codes for CASSLGTGFPYEQYF.

This clone was seen only a few times. The chain combines TRBV30 with TRBJ1-2; D gene uncertain. The V end lost 2 bases, the J end lost 6 bases, and 25 bases lay between the germline ends. Germline CDR1 GTSNPN, CDR2 SVGIG (reference sequence). The CDR3 length is 17 residues. The CDR3 sequence is CAWSRLPDRGKRDGYTF. In DNA, the CDR3 is TGTGCCTGGAGTCGCTTACCGGACCGCGGTAAGAGGGATGGCTACACCTTC.